This TCR beta chain was captured in a study of PD-L1 blockade in urothelial cancer. Whole-study context: Male patients with bladder-origin urothelial cancer numbered about 90% of the roughly 30.

Stated time point: pretreatment peripheral blood. Patients had urothelial carcinoma that was locally advanced or metastatic. Samples spanned pretreatment and treatment, with 1 to 8 time points per patient. Only in-frame clones appear in the TCRdb table, and some are missing; sequencing was by immunoSEQ multiplex PCR. The table shows approximately 90,000 clones, with nearly 90% occurring only once. The source of this sequence is a man in his fifties or sixties with urothelial cancer. The source material was PBMCs, sampled around atezolizumab (anti-PD-L1) treatment.

CDR3 sequence reads: CASSAIGDYGYTF. Here the CDR3 DNA reads TGTGCCAGCAGTGCAATCGGGGACTATGGCTACACCTTC. The chain couples TRBV6-1 to TRBJ1-2; D is uncertain. This CDR3 is built from 13 residues. CDR1 MNHNS and CDR2 SASEGT come from the germline V gene. V was trimmed by 4 bases and J by 3 bases, leaving 9 bases between them.